Listed below are T cell receptor beta chains from one sample, sequenced in a study of blood T cell repertoires in COVID-19. The data were produced by immunoSEQ multiplex PCR, yet TCRdb's version contains in-frame clones alone and is incomplete. In the table there are about 210,000 clones, roughly nine tenths of which are singletons. Sequencing input: peripheral blood. These TCRs come from a man in his forties with acute or convalescent COVID-19. The CDR3 runs from the conserved cysteine through the conserved F or W. Each record gives: clone size, J gene, V gene, D gene, CDR3 DNA, CDR3 protein. A D gene is named only where the DNA matches it firmly. The listing skips clone size in some rows; elsewhere it reads once, few, many or a size class.

>-|TRBJ1-2|TRBV19|-
TGTGCCAGTAGTATCAGGGTCGGCTATGGCTACACCTTC
CASSIRVGYGYTF
>-|TRBJ1-2|TRBV3-1/TRBV3-2|TRBD1
TGTGCCAGCACTCCGGGACAGGGGGCGATTGGCTACACCTTC
CASTPGQGAIGYTF
>-|TRBJ2-1|TRBV13|TRBD1
TGTGCCAGCAGCGGTAGAGGGACAGGGGGTCGGGGAAATGAGCAGTTCTTC
CASSGRGTGGRGNEQFF
>-|TRBJ2-2|TRBV9|TRBD2
TGTGCCAGCAGCGCCCTAGCGGGGGCAGGAACCGGGGAGCTGTTTTTT
CASSALAGAGTGELFF
>-|TRBJ1-2|TRBV27|-
TGTGCCAGCGGGGGCCGGAACGATCGGGGCTACACCTTC
CASGGRNDRGYTF
>-|TRBJ2-1|TRBV9|-
TGTGCCAGCAGCGTAGGGGGAGTTCCCAATGAGCAGTTCTTC
CASSVGGVPNEQFF
>-|TRBJ1-1|TRBV5-1|-
TGCGCCAGCCAAGCGGGGATGAACACTGAAGCTTTCTTT
CASQAGMNTEAFF
>-|TRBJ1-2|TRBV5-1|TRBD1
TGCGCCAGCAGCCCCGGACCGGACAGGGCTCACTATGGCTACACCTTC
CASSPGPDRAHYGYTF
>-|TRBJ2-7|TRBV9|-
TGTGCCAGCAGCTTTCGGGACAAGCCTTCCGGCGAGCAGTACTTC
CASSFRDKPSGEQYF
>-|TRBJ1-3|TRBV13|-
TGTGCCAGCAGCTTAGGGATGTGGCGAGGGGGGGCTTCTGGAAACACCATATATTTT
CASSLGMWRGGASGNTIYF
>-|TRBJ2-7|TRBV7-2|-
TGTGCCAGCAGCTTAGCGCGGCCGGGAGAGGGCTACGAGCAGTACTTC
CASSLARPGEGYEQYF
>-|TRBJ2-7|TRBV10-3|-
TGTGCCATCAGTGATACGACTGGATCCCCCTCTAACGAGCAGTACTTC
CAISDTTGSPSNEQYF
>-|TRBJ1-4|TRBV19|TRBD1
TGTGCCAGTAGGAGGACAGGGGGAACAGTTGAAAAACTGTTTTTT
CASRRTGGTVEKLFF
>-|TRBJ1-4|TRBV18|-
TGTGCCAGCTCACCACAGGAACCGACAGCCGAGGAAAAACTGTTTTTT
CASSPQEPTAEEKLFF
>-|TRBJ1-3|TRBV7-2|-
TGTGCCAGCAGCTCATTCGCGTCGGGTGGAAACACCATATATTTT
CASSSFASGGNTIYF
>-|TRBJ1-1|TRBV6-1|-
TGTGCCAGCAGTGAACAGCCAGGGCTTCACACTGAAGCTTTCTTT
CASSEQPGLHTEAFF
>-|TRBJ2-5|TRBV12-3/TRBV12-4|-
TGTGCCAGCAGTGGACTTTATGAGACCCAGTACTTC
CASSGLYETQYF
>few|TRBJ2-2|TRBV4-1|-
TGCGCCAGCAGATACGACACAGACACCGGGGAGCTGTTTTTT
CASRYDTDTGELFF
>-|TRBJ2-1|TRBV11-2|-
TGTGCCAGCAGCCACGAGTACAATGAGCAGTTCTTC
CASSHEYNEQFF
>-|TRBJ2-6|TRBV3-1/TRBV3-2|-
TGTGCCAGCAGCCAAGATAGAGGTTCCTACTCTGGGGCCAACGTCCTGACTTTC
CASSQDRGSYSGANVLTF
>-|TRBJ1-1|TRBV29-1|-
TGCAGCGCCTCAATCAGCGACACTGAAGCTTTCTTT
CSASISDTEAFF
>-|TRBJ2-5|TRBV5-1|TRBD1
TGCGCCAGCGCGACAGGGGGGGAAGGTGTTGAGACCCAGTACTTC
CASATGGEGVETQYF
>-|TRBJ2-1|TRBV19|TRBD2
TGTGCCAGTAGTGCGGGAGGCCCTTACAATGAGCAGTTCTTC
CASSAGGPYNEQFF
>-|TRBJ2-5|TRBV4-1|TRBD1
TGCGCCAGCAGCCGCGAGATGGACAGGATCTTACAAGAGACCCAGTACTTC
CASSREMDRILQETQYF
>-|TRBJ1-2|TRBV27|-
TGTGCCAGCAGAGATCGGGGTCGCGGCTACACCTTC
CASRDRGRGYTF
>-|TRBJ2-7|TRBV19|TRBD1
TGTGCCAGTAGTCCTGGGGACAGCCGCTCCTACGAGCAGTACTTC
CASSPGDSRSYEQYF
>-|TRBJ1-3|TRBV25-1|-
TGTGCCAGCCGGTTACGGGACAACGGAAACACCATATATTTT
CASRLRDNGNTIYF
>once|TRBJ2-2|TRBV6-1|TRBD1
TGTGCCAGCAGTGAAACAGGGGCTATCGGGGAGCTGTTTTTT
CASSETGAIGELFF
>-|TRBJ2-3|TRBV18|-
TGTGCCAGCTCACCACCGTCCAGAAGCACAGATACGCAGTATTTT
CASSPPSRSTDTQYF
>-|TRBJ1-1|TRBV24-1|-
TGTGCCACCAGTGAGTCCCAACGGCAGGGATTGAACACTGAAGCTTTCTTT
CATSESQRQGLNTEAFF
>-|TRBJ2-1|TRBV6-5|TRBD2
TGTGCCAGCAGCGGGTTTGGGGGGGTGTACAATGAGCAGTTCTTC
CASSGFGGVYNEQFF
>-|TRBJ2-1|TRBV27|-
TGTGCCAGCAGTTTCGGTTTCTACAATGAGCAGTTCTTC
CASSFGFYNEQFF
>-|TRBJ2-1|TRBV9|TRBD1
TGTGCCAGCAGCGTACGACAGGGAATCTACAATGAGCAGTTCTTC
CASSVRQGIYNEQFF
>-|TRBJ2-1|TRBV30|-
TGTGCCTGGAGACGGCGGGGCCCCTCTAGGAATGAGCAGTTCTTC
CAWRRRGPSRNEQFF
>-|TRBJ1-3|TRBV2|-
TGTGCCAGCAGTGAACAGGGGAGCTCTGGAAACACCATATATTTT
CASSEQGSSGNTIYF
>-|TRBJ2-2|TRBV18|-
TGTGCCAGCTCACCTGACACCTTTGGGGAGCTGTTTTTT
CASSPDTFGELFF
>-|TRBJ1-2|TRBV29-1|-
TGCAGCGTTGATGGGTTTGACAGCGACTATGGCTACACCTTC
CSVDGFDSDYGYTF
>once|TRBJ1-5|TRBV7-8|TRBD1
TGTGCCAGCAGCTCAACAGGGGTGAGAAGCAATCAGCCCCAGCATTTT
CASSSTGVRSNQPQHF
>-|TRBJ1-3|TRBV4-2|-
TGTGCCAGCAGCCGTGAGGTGGGGGCTGGCGGAAACACCATATATTTT
CASSREVGAGGNTIYF
>-|TRBJ2-7|TRBV9|TRBD2
TGTGCCAGCAGCGTAGTAGGAAAAGCGGGGCTCTACGAGCAGTACTTC
CASSVVGKAGLYEQYF
>-|TRBJ2-7|TRBV15|-
TGTGCCACCCCTGACCGAACCGGGACACAGAGCGAGCAGTACTTC
CATPDRTGTQSEQYF
>-|TRBJ2-3|TRBV5-1|TRBD2
TGCGCCAGCACCCGGGGGACTAGCGGATACACAGATACGCAGTATTTT
CASTRGTSGYTDTQYF
>-|TRBJ2-7|TRBV19|-
TGTGCCAGTAGTCCTACCGGGATCCAGATCTACGAGCAGTACTTC
CASSPTGIQIYEQYF